One and the same sample provided the 13 T cell receptor beta chains below, sequenced in a study of CD4 T cells in relation to SARS-CoV-2 and coronaviruses. These TCRs' antigens remain unknown. The unexposed donors gave CD4+ T cells in about 2010-2019, prior to COVID-19. Isolation of CD4+ T cells took place after about 10 days in culture. The method was immunoSEQ multiplex PCR; TCRdb's version includes in-frame clones alone and lacks a portion of them. The sample records fewer than 25,000 clones, over 70% being singletons. The sequenced sample consisted of CD4+ T cells from PBMCs, cultured in vitro. The receptor source for this set is a human donor in good health.

CDR3 sequence (DNA): TGTGCCTGGAGCGCTTCTGGGCTAAACTATGGCTACACCTTC. Translated, it gives CAWSASGLNYGYTF. The chain combines TRBV30 with TRBJ1-2; D gene uncertain. With 3 bases removed from V and 2 bases from J, the gap between germline ends came to 13 bases. Per germline, CDR1 GTSNPN and CDR2 SVGIG (reference sequence). The CDR3 totals 14 residues. Based on the CDR3 plus reference TRBV30 and TRBJ1-2, the full variable domain is SQTIHQWPATLVQPVGSPLSLECTVEGTSNPNLYWYRQAAGRGLQLLFYSVGIGQISSEVPQNLSASRPQDRQFILSSKKLLLSDSGFYLCAWSASGLNYGYTFGSGTRLTVV.

The chain uses TRBV6-5 and TRBJ2-1; 8 bases fit TRBD2. The length of the CDR3 is 14 residues. With 7 bases clipped from V and 6 bases from J, the junction kept 8 bases outside the gene matches. Germline values: CDR1 MNHEY, CDR2 SVGAGI. Written as DNA, the CDR3 is TGTGCCAGCATAAGGACTAGCTTTTTCAATGAGCAGTTCTTC. Translating it yields CASIRTSFFNEQFF.

V is TRBV18 and J is TRBJ2-5; D is ambiguous. The CDR3 sequence is 14 residues long. Trimming left V 5 bases short and J 2 bases short, with 12 bases between. Germline-derived CDR1 and CDR2 are KGHSH and LQKENI. CDR3 region: CASSAGISQETQYF. The CDR3 DNA reads TGTGCCAGCTCAGCAGGAATTTCACAAGAGACCCAGTACTTC. Full variable domain (rest looked up from reference TRBV18 and TRBJ2-5): NAGVMQNPRHLVRRRGQEARLRCSPMKGHSHVYWYRQLPEEGLKFMVYLQKENIIDESGMPKERFSAEFPKEGPSILRIQQVVRGDSAAYFCASSAGISQETQYFGPGTRLLVL.

V and J are TRBV6-6 and TRBJ1-4; D not resolved. In germline, CDR1 is MNHNY, CDR2 SVGAGI (reference sequence). V was cut by 4 bases and J by 6 bases, with 15 bases left in between. The CDR3 consists of 15 residues. CDR3: CASSWQQDKDEKLFF. CDR3 DNA: TGTGCCAGCAGTTGGCAACAAGATAAGGATGAAAAACTGTTTTTT.

Comment on this clone: The identical CDR3 is also encoded by other nucleotide sequences in the sample. J is TRBJ2-3 and V is TRBV3-1 (or the pseudogene TRBV3-2); D possibly matches TRBD1 or TRBD2 (5 bases each). Germline V lookup: CDR1 LGHDT, CDR2 YNNKEL (reference sequence). The V and J ends lost 1 base and 3 bases respectively, with 5 bases between them. The CDR3 totals 13 residues. CDR3 amino acids: CASSQGGTDTQYF. In DNA form, the CDR3 reads TGTGCCAGCAGCCAAGGGGGGACAGATACGCAGTATTTT.

V and J are TRBV3-1 (or the pseudogene TRBV3-2) and TRBJ2-6, with D unclear. V shed 6 bases and J shed 0 bases, with 6 bases lying between them. Germline-derived CDR1 and CDR2 are LGHDT and YNNKEL (reference sequence). The CDR3 is 14 amino acids. The CDR3: CASRLLSGANVLTF. DNA of the CDR3: TGTGCCAGCAGACTCCTCTCTGGGGCCAACGTCCTGACTTTC.

This chain joins TRBV7-8 and TRBJ2-5, with TRBD1 identical over 8 bases. V dropped 5 bases and J dropped 1; count of bases not matched to a gene: 6. Germline CDR1 and CDR2: SGHVS and FQNEAQ. The CDR3 length is 15 residues. As DNA, the CDR3 is TGTGCCAGCAGCCCCCCCGGGACAGGCCAAGAGACCCAGTACTTC. This encodes CASSPPGTGQETQYF.

The rearrangement uses TRBV29-1 and TRBJ1-4; D is perhaps TRBD1 (5 bases). This CDR3 region has 14 residues. Germline CDR1 reads SQVTM; CDR2 reads ANQGSEA. Deletions cut 5 bases from V and 7 bases from J, with 17 bases between. CDR3 DNA: TGCAGCGTTCATACAGGAGCGCCTGGTGAAAAACTGTTTTTT. It is translated as CSVHTGAPGEKLFF.

This chain connects TRBV7-3 to TRBJ2-3, with a possible D match to TRBD2 (5 bases). Germline-derived CDR1 and CDR2 are SGHTA and FQGTGA. Deletions cut 1 base from V and 0 bases from J, with 5 bases between. There are 14 residues in the CDR3. This CDR3 is CASSLSGSTDTQYF. The DNA of the CDR3 is TGTGCCAGCAGCTTAAGCGGGAGCACAGATACGCAGTATTTT.

The V gene is TRBV7-9, the J gene TRBJ2-7; TRBD1 aligns across 7 bases. Losses at the gene ends were 4 bases for V and 1 base for J; bases not matched to a gene: 4. The CDR3 is 14 amino acids. CDR1 and CDR2 from the germline V gene are SEHNR and FQNEAQ (reference sequence). CDR3 region: CASSSTGLSYEQYF. In DNA, the CDR3 is TGTGCCAGCAGCTCGACAGGGCTTTCCTACGAGCAGTACTTC.

This chain joins TRBV5-6 and TRBJ1-1; no firm D call. Trimming removed 0 bases at V and 10 bases at J, with 10 bases between. CDR1 is SGHDT, CDR2 YYEEEE, per germline. The CDR3 consists of 12 residues. CDR3 sequence (DNA): TGTGCCAGCAGCTTGGTGGGTAGCGGAGCTTTCTTT. Translated: CASSLVGSGAFF.

The genes are TRBV5-1 and TRBJ2-1, with D tentatively TRBD2 (6 bases). CDR3 length: 15 amino acids. Germline CDR1 and CDR2: SGHRS and YFSETQ. Trimming pared 5 bases from V and 4 bases from J, leaving 16 bases between. CDR3 loop: CASRSGGDIYNEQFF. The CDR3 nucleotides read TGCGCCAGCAGGTCTGGCGGGGATATATACAATGAGCAGTTCTTC.

This chain uses TRBV18 with TRBJ1-1; D is perhaps TRBD1 (6 bases). The CDR3 length is 14 residues. CDR1 and CDR2 from the germline V gene are KGHSH and LQKENI. The V end was cut by 3 bases, the J end by 1 base, with 9 bases between. The CDR3 DNA reads TGTGCCAGCTCACCCTTCAGGGGGAACACTGAAGCTTTCTTT. This gives the protein CASSPFRGNTEAFF.